Listed below are T cell receptor beta chains from one sample, sequenced in a study of graft-versus-host responses after intestinal transplantation. Only in-frame clones appear in the TCRdb table, and some are missing; sequencing was by immunoSEQ multiplex PCR. This table holds about 91,000 clones, under 95% found once. No antigen has been assigned to these receptors. Sequencing used unstimulated CD4+ T cells sorted from spleen or lymph node cells, obtained before transplant. The receptors shown here come from a human donor who was the organ donor for an intestinal transplant. Both conserved end residues are part of each CDR3. The order of the fields is V gene, D gene, J gene, clone size, CDR3 protein, CDR3 DNA. A D gene is named only where the DNA matches it firmly. Part of the rows lack a size; the others show once, few, many or a class for expanded clones.

V: TRBV5-1; D: TRBD2; J: TRBJ2-7; size: NA; CDR3: CASSFYRTSDPWKGYEQYF; DNA: TGCGCCAGCAGCTTCTATCGGACTAGCGATCCTTGGAAGGGCTACGAGCAGTACTTC
V: TRBV10-3; D: TRBD1; J: TRBJ1-5; size: NA; CDR3: CAISDGQDNQPQHF; DNA: TGTGCCATCAGTGATGGACAGGATAATCAGCCCCAGCATTTT
V: TRBV6-1; D: NA; J: TRBJ2-7; size: NA; CDR3: CASSAGLFYEQYF; DNA: TGTGCCAGCAGTGCCGGACTTTTCTACGAGCAGTACTTC
V: TRBV5-8; D: NA; J: TRBJ1-1; size: once; CDR3: CASSHKTRGGTEAFF; DNA: TGTGCCAGCAGTCACAAGACCCGGGGGGGCACTGAAGCTTTCTTT
V: TRBV15; D: NA; J: TRBJ2-4; size: NA; CDR3: CATSRDTVDIQYF; DNA: TGTGCCACCAGCAGAGATACAGTCGACATTCAGTACTTC
V: TRBV30; D: NA; J: TRBJ2-1; size: NA; CDR3: CAWSGPTPGLKISYNEQFF; DNA: TGTGCCTGGAGTGGCCCGACCCCGGGACTCAAGATCTCCTACAATGAGCAGTTCTTC
V: TRBV6-1; D: TRBD1; J: TRBJ2-7; size: NA; CDR3: CASREGQGAPYEQYF; DNA: TGTGCCAGCAGAGAAGGACAGGGGGCCCCCTACGAGCAGTACTTC
V: TRBV2; D: TRBD2; J: TRBJ2-1; size: NA; CDR3: CASPSGSSYNEQFF; DNA: TGTGCCAGCCCTAGCGGGAGCTCCTACAATGAGCAGTTCTTC
V: TRBV11-3; D: TRBD1; J: TRBJ2-7; size: NA; CDR3: CASSPGDRPMEQYF; DNA: TGTGCCAGCAGCCCTGGGGACAGACCGATGGAGCAGTACTTC
V: TRBV2; D: NA; J: TRBJ2-3; size: NA; CDR3: CASSVNTDTQYF; DNA: TGTGCCAGCAGCGTTAACACAGATACGCAGTATTTT
V: TRBV29-1; D: TRBD2; J: TRBJ2-1; size: NA; CDR3: CSARTSGDYNEQFF; DNA: TGCAGCGCGCGGACTAGCGGGGACTACAATGAGCAGTTCTTC
V: TRBV27; D: TRBD1; J: TRBJ1-2; size: NA; CDR3: CASSRGQGALGGYTF; DNA: TGTGCCAGCAGTCGGGGACAGGGGGCCTTGGGTGGCTACACCTTC
V: TRBV5-1; D: NA; J: TRBJ2-3; size: once; CDR3: CASSKGSYGTDTQYF; DNA: TGCGCCAGCAGTAAGGGGTCCTATGGCACAGATACGCAGTATTTT
V: TRBV5-6; D: TRBD2; J: TRBJ2-2; size: NA; CDR3: CASSLRRSGRNTGELFF; DNA: TGTGCCAGCAGCTTGCGGCGGAGCGGGAGGAACACCGGGGAGCTGTTTTTT
V: TRBV6-1; D: NA; J: TRBJ2-7; size: NA; CDR3: CASMRSGALGNEQYF; DNA: TGTGCCAGCATGAGAAGTGGGGCCCTTGGTAACGAGCAGTACTTC
V: TRBV6-5; D: NA; J: TRBJ2-2; size: NA; CDR3: CASSYLNPPRELFF; DNA: TGTGCCAGCAGTTACTTAAACCCTCCGAGAGAGCTGTTTTTT
V: TRBV5-1; D: NA; J: TRBJ1-1; size: NA; CDR3: CASSLVRGMNTEAFF; DNA: TGCGCCAGCAGCTTGGTTCGGGGGATGAACACTGAAGCTTTCTTT
V: TRBV25-1; D: NA; J: TRBJ2-2; size: NA; CDR3: CAAKQGSTGELFF; DNA: TGTGCCGCCAAGCAGGGGAGCACCGGGGAGCTGTTTTTT
V: TRBV5-5; D: TRBD1; J: TRBJ1-6; size: NA; CDR3: CASSPGTGLGNNSPLHF; DNA: TGTGCCAGCAGCCCTGGGACAGGGTTAGGGAATAATTCACCCCTCCACTTT
V: TRBV18; D: TRBD1; J: TRBJ2-1; size: NA; CDR3: CASSPYVTGASYNEQFF; DNA: TGTGCCAGCTCACCATATGTGACAGGGGCTTCCTACAATGAGCAGTTCTTC
V: TRBV28; D: NA; J: TRBJ2-7; size: NA; CDR3: CASSPYPRQDYEQYF; DNA: TGTGCCAGCAGTCCCTACCCAAGACAGGACTACGAGCAGTACTTC
V: TRBV7-2; D: NA; J: TRBJ2-7; size: NA; CDR3: CASSPSGTLSYEQYF; DNA: TGTGCCAGCAGCCCCTCCGGGACTCTATCCTACGAGCAGTACTTC
V: TRBV28; D: NA; J: TRBJ2-5; size: NA; CDR3: CASTRALAYQETQYF; DNA: TGTGCCAGCACCCGGGCGCTAGCGTACCAAGAGACCCAGTACTTC
V: TRBV19; D: TRBD2; J: TRBJ2-3; size: NA; CDR3: CASRIAGGGRDTQYF; DNA: TGTGCCAGCAGAATAGCGGGGGGCGGACGCGATACGCAGTATTTT
V: TRBV19; D: TRBD1; J: TRBJ2-7; size: NA; CDR3: CASRRTGGYEQYF; DNA: TGTGCCAGTAGGCGGACAGGGGGCTACGAGCAGTACTTC
V: TRBV7-2; D: NA; J: TRBJ1-2; size: NA; CDR3: CASSLVARSNYGYTF; DNA: TGTGCCAGCAGCTTAGTTGCCAGATCTAACTATGGCTACACCTTC
V: TRBV5-4; D: TRBD2; J: TRBJ2-3; size: NA; CDR3: CASSSGLARDTQYF; DNA: TGTGCCAGCAGCTCCGGACTAGCGAGAGATACGCAGTATTTT
V: TRBV27; D: NA; J: TRBJ1-2; size: NA; CDR3: CASSLSGGNGYTF; DNA: TGTGCCAGCAGTTTATCAGGCGGTAATGGCTACACCTTC